This entry lists 8 T cell receptor beta chains sequenced from one sample in a study of blood T cell repertoires in COVID-19. Method: immunoSEQ multiplex PCR; TCRdb's copy keeps in-frame clones and lacks some. The sample consists of hundreds of thousands of clones, 83% of them appearing once. The sequenced sample was peripheral blood. The receptors shown here come from a woman aged 25-40 years with COVID-19, enrolled during active disease.

The V gene is TRBV5-6, the J gene TRBJ1-1, with 8 bases aligning to TRBD1. The germline gives CDR1 SGHDT, CDR2 YYEEEE. This CDR3 contains 14 residues. Trimming cost V 1 base and J 5 bases; bases outside gene matches: 4. The CDR3, as DNA: TGTGCCAGCAGCTTGTGGACAGGGATTACTGAAGCTTTCTTT. Residues: CASSLWTGITEAFF.

This clone was seen a few times. This chain uses TRBV15 with TRBJ1-5, with 9 bases aligning to TRBD1. V gave up 3 bases and J gave up 5 bases; unmatched junction bases: 5. Germline V gene data show CDR1 as LNHNV and CDR2 as YYDKDF (reference sequence). This CDR3 has 15 amino acids. CDR3 in DNA: TGTGCCACCAGCAGTTGGGGACAGGGTTATCAGCCCCAGCATTTT. Protein: CATSSWGQGYQPQHF.

The chain recombines TRBV7-9 with TRBJ2-2, with TRBD1 as a possible D gene (6 bases). The germline gives CDR1 SEHNR, CDR2 FQNEAQ (reference sequence). V was cut by 4 bases and J by 4 bases, with 13 bases left in between. This CDR3 spans 15 amino acids. CDR3 region: CASSSPDSGTGELFF. CDR3 bases: TGTGCCAGCAGCTCTCCGGACAGTGGCACCGGGGAGCTGTTTTTT. The whole variable domain, filled in from reference TRBV7-9 and TRBJ2-2, reads DTGVSQNPRHKITKRGQNVTFRCDPISEHNRLYWYRQTLGQGPEFLTYFQNEAQLEKSRLLSDRFSAERPKGSFSTLEIQRTEQGDSAMYLCASSSPDSGTGELFFGEGSRLTVL.

The J gene is TRBJ2-4, the V gene TRBV18; D tentatively fits TRBD1 or TRBD2 (5 bases each). V gave up 4 bases and J gave up 0 bases, with 13 bases separating them. The CDR3 has 16 amino acids. Per the germline V gene, CDR1 is KGHSH and CDR2 is LQKENI. The CDR3 nucleotides read TGTGCCAGCTCACGACCGGGGCTGCAAGCCAAAAACATTCAGTACTTC. It yields the protein CASSRPGLQAKNIQYF.

The genes are TRBV27 and TRBJ1-4; 9 nucleotides line up with TRBD1. Germline V gene lookup returns CDR1 MNHEY and CDR2 SMNVEV (reference sequence). Trimming at V came to 8 bases and at J to 8 bases, leaving 12 bases not matched to a gene. The CDR3 loop spans 15 amino acids. The CDR3 DNA sequence: TGTGCCAGCGGGCTCGGGACAGGGAGCGGGGAAAAACTGTTTTTT. It encodes CASGLGTGSGEKLFF.

The chain recombines TRBV27 with TRBJ2-7; weak D call: TRBD2 (5 bases). The CDR3 is 13 residues long. Trimming stripped 7 bases from V and 3 bases from J, with 13 bases between. Germline V CDR1 and CDR2: MNHEY, SMNVEV (reference sequence). The CDR3 DNA reads as TGTGCCAGCAACGACCAAGAGGGCTACGAGCAGTACTTC. Its protein product is CASNDQEGYEQYF.

There are a few counts of this clone. The V and J genes are TRBV19 and TRBJ1-1; 7 bases fit TRBD1. This CDR3 has 18 amino acids. Germline-derived CDR1 and CDR2 are LNHDA and SQIVND (reference sequence). Losses at the gene ends were 5 bases for V and 5 bases for J; bases not matched to a gene: 20. CDR3 DNA sequence: TGTGCCAGTAGTGACCCAAGGGGGCATGGAGTGGGATTAACTGAAGCTTTCTTT. Encoded protein: CASSDPRGHGVGLTEAFF. Supplemented by reference TRBV19 and TRBJ1-1, the full variable domain reads DGGITQSPKYLFRKEGQNVTLSCEQNLNHDAMYWYRQDPGQGLRLIYYSQIVNDFQKGDIAEGYSVSREKKESFPLTVTSAQKNPTAFYLCASSDPRGHGVGLTEAFFGQGTRLTVV.

The chain is built from TRBV7-2 and TRBJ2-7; a weak D match, TRBD2 (6 bases). Trimming pared 3 bases from V and 4 bases from J, leaving 25 bases between. Germline CDR1 is SGHTA and CDR2 is FQGNSA. The CDR3 totals 18 residues. The CDR3 DNA is TGTGCCAGCAGCTTCGCTAGCGCTGCAGACTGGGGGGATTACGAGCAGTACTTC. The encoded protein is CASSFASAADWGDYEQYF. The variable domain in full, with the rest retrieved from reference TRBV7-2 and TRBJ2-7, is GAGVSQSPSNKVTEKGKDVELRCDPISGHTALYWYRQSLGQGLEFLIYFQGNSAPDKSGLPSDRFSAERTGGSVSTLTIQRTQQEDSAVYLCASSFASAADWGDYEQYFGPGTRLTVT.